A selection of T cell receptor beta chains follows, all from one sample in a study of T cells expressing NK-cell markers. From its re-call of the 5' RACE reads, TCRdb lists each CDR3 protein once, without DNA. The data include some 190,000 distinct CDR3 sequences; the top ten clones carry around 20%. The sequenced sample consisted of blood T cells: a sorted CD56 or NKG2C T cell subset, CD4+ or CD8+ T cells, or bulk PBMC T cells (not recorded which). All receptors come from a man aged 18 to 70 in good health. The CDR3 runs from the conserved cysteine through the conserved F or W.

V gene	J gene	CDR3 protein
TRBV6-5	TRBJ2-1	CASIQPPGTEQFF
TRBV27	TRBJ1-6	CASSATPGQSSYNSPLHF
TRBV27	TRBJ2-7	CASSLSPSGSEQYF
TRBV29-1	TRBJ2-3	CSAPVLSGTQYF
TRBV5-6	TRBJ2-1	CASRSGGAGNEQFF
TRBV29-1	TRBJ1-1	CSVVLAVSLNTEAFF
TRBV11-1	TRBJ2-1	CASSLEVAGASYNEQFF
TRBV6-4	TRBJ2-3	CASSDSTSGGNTQYF
TRBV3-1	TRBJ2-6	CASSPREPGSGANVLTF
TRBV13	TRBJ2-7	CASSSTDRDDYEQYF
TRBV2	TRBJ2-1	CASTFSGGFGNEQFF
TRBV2	TRBJ1-6	CASSGGDSYNSPLHF
TRBV3-1	TRBJ2-4	CASSQTSGGGDIQYF
TRBV6-2/TRBV6-3	TRBJ2-1	CASSWIPGGPYNEQFF
TRBV9	TRBJ2-3	CASSIIGGWPAADTQYF
TRBV2	TRBJ1-1	CASRDRGVTEAFF
TRBV4-1	TRBJ2-5	CASSQDSAGGLGTQYF
TRBV11-2	TRBJ1-1	CASTPGDTWTEAFF
TRBV14	TRBJ1-1	CASSPPTERDTEAFF
TRBV30	TRBJ2-1	CAWSDSGGALDEQFF
TRBV15	TRBJ2-6	CATSRDRGLSGANVLTF
TRBV7-9	TRBJ2-7	CASSSTSMRQGAELGYEQYF
TRBV25-1	TRBJ1-5	CASSDITENQPQHF
TRBV7-9	TRBJ2-5	CASSDGTGGSEETQYF
TRBV5-7	TRBJ1-1	CASSGLSLPEAFF
TRBV6-1	TRBJ2-7	CASRDNRSAGKGYEQYF
TRBV9	TRBJ1-1	CASSVSVGTEAFF
TRBV4-1	TRBJ2-1	CASSEREGYNEQFF
TRBV6-5	TRBJ2-7	CASSYREQGLYEQYF
TRBV5-6	TRBJ2-2	CASRFRWLGTGNTGELFF
TRBV4-2	TRBJ2-7	CASSQKQTSGGAYEQYF
TRBV2	TRBJ2-1	CASSEQGIATYNEQFF
TRBV9	TRBJ1-2	CASSPRQGAKNGYTF
TRBV20-1	TRBJ2-7	CSARDLDRVTYEQYF
TRBV5-5	TRBJ2-3	CASSLLAGGLDTQYF
TRBV28	TRBJ2-7	CASSLGREAGEQYF
TRBV5-1	TRBJ2-2	CASSLPWRETGELFF
TRBV6-1	TRBJ2-6	CASGEREGANVLTF
TRBV7-2	TRBJ2-1	CASSLGSTVKDYNEQFF
TRBV2	TRBJ1-4	CASSEPRTEGTEKLFF
TRBV20-1	TRBJ2-5	CSARDPTDQETQYF
TRBV4-1	TRBJ1-6	CASSQEGRGVSPLHF
TRBV6-5	TRBJ2-5	CASSYSRVGETQYF
TRBV20-1	TRBJ2-1	CSASTSGGAYNEQFF
TRBV7-9	TRBJ1-3	CASSNPTAWGGNTIYF
TRBV27	TRBJ2-3	CASSLTPRESSTDTQYF
TRBV10-3	TRBJ2-3	CAISALGDSGTDTQYF